Listed below are T cell receptor beta chains from one sample, sequenced in a study of shared clonotypes between healthy human individuals. Assay: immunoSEQ multiplex PCR; the TCRdb copy retains only in-frame clones and omits some. The data show about 600,000 clones, almost 97% seen once. The sequencing input was naive CD4+ T cells sorted from blood. These receptors came from a woman aged 25 to 39 in good health. CDR3s include the opening cysteine and the closing phenylalanine or tryptophan. Each record gives: D gene, J gene, V gene, CDR3 protein. D genes are given only for firm matches.

>NA|TRBJ2-5|TRBV5-1
CASSLSGSKETQYF
>NA|TRBJ2-7|TRBV28
CASSFEWSSQYF
>NA|TRBJ1-2|TRBV12-5
CASGTGYGYGYTF
>TRBD2|TRBJ2-1|TRBV4-2
CASRALAGGDYNEQFF
>NA|TRBJ2-4|TRBV11-1
CASSLFGDIGNIQYF
>NA|TRBJ1-1|TRBV6-5
CASSLDGPSTEAFF
>NA|TRBJ2-7|TRBV7-6
CASSPLAINEQYF
>TRBD2|TRBJ2-1|TRBV7-2
CASSLAGRARDEQFF
>TRBD1|TRBJ2-7|TRBV5-4
CASSLDRGLYEQYF
>NA|TRBJ1-2|TRBV19
CASSMRTGGYTF
>NA|TRBJ1-1|TRBV30
CAWQGMNTEAFF
>NA|TRBJ1-4|TRBV6-4
CASSDSYGQNEKLFF
>NA|TRBJ2-7|TRBV28
CASSFPSDIATYEQYF
>NA|TRBJ2-1|TRBV10-3
CAISGPGGRDNEQFF
>TRBD1|TRBJ2-3|TRBV5-1
CASSTGQVATDTQYF
>NA|TRBJ2-7|TRBV6-6
CASSVPRGYNTYEQYF
>TRBD2|TRBJ2-2|TRBV28
CASSLWTSGDGRTGELFF
>NA|TRBJ2-6|TRBV28
CASSDRRSGANVLTF
>NA|TRBJ2-7|TRBV18
CASSPPLAPEQYF
>TRBD1|TRBJ2-5|TRBV2
CASWDREEETQYF
>TRBD1|TRBJ1-2|TRBV27
CASRLRTGTGGSPYGYTF
>NA|TRBJ2-3|TRBV6-5
CASSYRRSADTQYF
>NA|TRBJ2-3|TRBV28
CASSLIGSTDTQYF
>NA|TRBJ2-1|TRBV28
CASSPTTPMGYNEQFF
>TRBD2|TRBJ2-3|TRBV27
CASSLKYSTSGRVDTQYF
>TRBD1|TRBJ1-3|TRBV28
CASSYHTGERGNTIYF
>NA|TRBJ2-7|TRBV10-3
CAISDLTRTYEQYF
>NA|TRBJ2-7|TRBV29-1
CSAEGGRDYEQYF
>TRBD2|TRBJ2-1|TRBV28
CASSLFSGGIYNEQFF
>NA|TRBJ1-4|TRBV15
CATSRVVNEKLFF
>TRBD1|TRBJ1-4|TRBV6-6
CASSRIQGAGEKLFF